This TCR beta chain was found in a study of CD8 T cells in Susac syndrome. This CDR3 has 15 amino acids. The ends were cut back, 4 bases at V and 5 bases at J, with 12 bases in the middle. Per the germline V gene, CDR1 is MNHEY and CDR2 is SVGAGI. CD8+ and CD4+ T cells from blood underwent TCR beta sequencing. CD8+ and CD4+ T cells were negatively isolated; TEMRA cells were FACS-enriched. This clonotype was recorded only once. With random hexamers, about 0.5 to 1 ug RNA was reverse transcribed. Amplification of TCR beta CDR3 spanned 54 Vbeta and 13 Jbeta via immunoSEQ multiplex PCR. TCRdb reprocessed the immunoSEQ multiplex PCR reads via MiXCR and lists one record per CDR3 protein. There are 180,000 or so distinct CDR3 sequences in the sample; nearly 97% occur only once, and approximately 0.09% lies in the top ten.

This TCR came from a human donor with multiple sclerosis. Sequencing was carried out using CD4+ T cells from PBMCs. The rearrangement links TRBV6-5 to TRBJ1-6; D remains ambiguous. This CDR3 is CASSSSGVNNSPLHF. The CDR3 DNA follows: TGTGCCAGCAGTTCCAGCGGGGTTAATAATTCACCCCTCCACTTT.